Listed here are 25 T cell receptor beta chains from one sample, sequenced in a study of CD8+ T cells in alopecia areata. Treatment described: oral pan-JAK inhibitor, 5-10 mg twice daily. Sequencing relied on a cDNA template that was reverse transcribed from extracted RNA. Using immunoSEQ multiplex PCR, the repertoire was profiled, and TCRdb retains in-frame clones only, with some absent. The profile shows roughly 100,000 clones, 86% of them singletons. The sequences come from CD8+ T cells sorted from blood, collected between weeks 30 and 35, from a patient treated with tofacitinib. The receptors were gathered from a human donor with alopecia areata.

In its sample, this clone was seen once. V is TRBV13 and J is TRBJ2-2, with D possibly being TRBD2 (6 bases). The germline V gene encodes CDR1 PRHDT and CDR2 FYEKMQ (reference sequence). V was pared by 5 bases and J by 1 base, with 11 bases between. This CDR3 region has 15 residues. CDR3 DNA: TGTGCCAGCAGCAGGAGGGACGAGAACACCGGGGAGCTGTTTTTT. Translation gives CASSRRDENTGELFF.

The CDR3 here is CASSPGTSGYTDTQYF. The CDR3 DNA reads TGTGCCAGCAGCCCCGGGACTAGCGGTTACACAGATACGCAGTATTTT. The chain joins TRBV7-3 to TRBJ2-3; the match to TRBD2 covers 11 bases. V lost 5 bases and J lost 2; bases outside the gene matches: 6. Germline V gene data show CDR1 as SGHTA and CDR2 as FQGTGA. The CDR3 contains 16 residues. Based on the CDR3 plus reference TRBV7-3 and TRBJ2-3, the full variable domain is GAGVSQTPSNKVTEKGKYVELRCDPISGHTALYWYRQSLGQGPEFLIYFQGTGAADDSGLPNDRFFAVRPEGSVSTLKIQRTERGDSAVYLCASSPGTSGYTDTQYFGPGTRLTVL.

This chain connects TRBV5-6 to TRBJ1-1; possibly TRBD1 for D (6 bases). The CDR3 totals 16 residues. Germline V gives CDR1 SGHDT, CDR2 YYEEEE. The V and J ends lost 4 bases and 6 bases respectively, with 22 bases between them. This CDR3 is CASSDQLGAMIPEAFF. DNA of the CDR3: TGTGCCAGCAGCGATCAATTGGGGGCGATGATCCCTGAAGCTTTCTTT.

The genes are TRBV5-1 and TRBJ2-7; D unclear. CDR1 is SGHRS, CDR2 YFSETQ, per germline. V dropped 2 bases and J dropped 5 bases, with 8 bases sitting between them. The CDR3 consists of 12 residues. CDR3 bases: TGCGCCAGCAGCTTACTCCAACACGAGCAGTACTTC. This translates into CASSLLQHEQYF.

The rearrangement links TRBV6-5 to TRBJ2-3; tentatively, D is TRBD2 (7 bases). The CDR3 has 15 residues. The germline V gene encodes CDR1 MNHEY and CDR2 SVGAGI. V was cut by 8 bases and J by 5 bases, with 20 bases left in between. The CDR3 loop reads CASSYGLEGGDTQYF. CDR3 nucleotide sequence: TGTGCCAGCTCTTATGGACTAGAGGGGGGAGATACGCAGTATTTT.

In its sample, this clone was seen once. The DNA for the CDR3 is TGTGCCAGCAGCGATACTAGCGGGAGTTCCTACAATGAGCAGTTCTTC. As protein: CASSDTSGSSYNEQFF. The chain recombines TRBV7-6 with TRBJ2-1, with 11 bases that match TRBD2. This CDR3 region has 16 residues. Germline V CDR1 and CDR2: SGHVS, FNYEAQ. J gave up 1 base and V 5 bases, and 4 bases lay outside the gene matches. Using reference TRBV7-6 and TRBJ2-1 for the parts outside the CDR3, the full variable domain is GAGVSQSPRYKVTKRGQDVALRCDPISGHVSLYWYRQALGQGPEFLTYFNYEAQQDKSGLPNDRFSAERPEGSISTLTIQRTEQRDSAMYRCASSDTSGSSYNEQFFGPGTRLTVL.

The chain has TRBV9 and TRBJ2-2; D uncertain. CDR3 size: 12 residues. V lost 4 bases to trimming and J lost 5 bases, with 6 bases between them. Germline V gene data show CDR1 as SGDLS and CDR2 as YYNGEE. In nucleotides, the CDR3 is TGTGCCAGCAGCACAAGAACCGGGGAGCTGTTTTTT. It codes for CASSTRTGELFF. Drawing the rest from reference TRBV9 and TRBJ2-2, the complete variable domain is DSGVTQTPKHLITATGQRVTLRCSPRSGDLSVYWYQQSLDQGLQFLIQYYNGEERAKGNILERFSAQQFPDLHSELNLSSLELGDSALYFCASSTRTGELFFGEGSRLTVL.

The chain couples TRBV7-9 to TRBJ2-3, with 9 positions matching TRBD1. This CDR3 has 15 amino acids. The trim removed 5 bases at V and 2 bases at J, leaving 5 bases unmatched. The germline V gene has CDR1 SEHNR and CDR2 FQNEAQ (reference sequence). CDR3 amino acids: CASSTRDRATDTQYF. CDR3 bases: TGTGCCAGCAGCACCCGGGACAGGGCCACAGATACGCAGTATTTT.

This clone was recorded once. This rearrangement joins TRBV2 to TRBJ2-1; D gene ambiguous. CDR1 SNHLY and CDR2 FYNNEI come from the germline V gene. The CDR3 is 13 amino acids. V gave up 7 bases and J gave up 2 bases, with 9 bases separating them. Written as DNA, the CDR3 is TGTGCCAGCAAGGCGGAGCCCTACAATGAGCAGTTCTTC. Translating it yields CASKAEPYNEQFF.

The V call is TRBV18, the J call TRBJ2-2, with D uncertain. Germline CDR1 and CDR2: KGHSH and LQKENI. The CDR3 is 14 amino acids. V was pared by 0 bases and J by 10 bases, with 12 bases between. The CDR3 reads CASSPPIGPVELFF. In DNA form, the CDR3 reads TGTGCCAGCTCACCACCTATAGGGCCCGTGGAGCTGTTTTTT.

V and J are TRBV7-9 and TRBJ2-7, with 13 nucleotides matching TRBD2. Germline assignment: CDR1 SEHNR and CDR2 FQNEAQ (reference sequence). The junction had 5 bases not matched to a gene; V was cut back by 1 base and J by 5 bases. The CDR3 runs 16 residues. The CDR3, as DNA: TGTGCCAGCAGCTTAGGGACTAGCGGGAGTTTCCACGAGCAGTACTTC. This codes for CASSLGTSGSFHEQYF.

The gene calls are TRBV10-1 and TRBJ2-5; possibly TRBD1 for D (6 bases). V lost 6 bases and J 3 bases, leaving 11 bases between the germline ends. This CDR3 is built from 13 residues. CDR1 WNHNN and CDR2 SYGVQD come from the germline V gene (reference sequence). CDR3 nucleotides: TGCGCCAGCAGCGGGGACAACGAAGAGACCCAGTACTTC. Translation gives CASSGDNEETQYF.

This clone has a single count. The chain uses TRBV4-1 and TRBJ2-1; 8 bases match TRBD2. Germline V lookup: CDR1 MGHRA, CDR2 YSYEKL. This CDR3 has 16 amino acids. Trimming removed 0 bases from V and 4 bases from J; junction bases left unmatched: 5. The DNA for the CDR3 is TGCGCCAGCAGCCAAGATCCGAGCGGGAGATACAATGAGCAGTTCTTC. Translated: CASSQDPSGRYNEQFF.

This chain joins TRBV10-3 and TRBJ2-7; D is undetermined. The CDR3 covers 12 residues. Trimming cost V 10 bases and J 2 bases, with 12 bases left between them. Germline V gene sequence: CDR1 ENHRY, CDR2 SYGVKD. The CDR3 region has the DNA TGTGCCAACGCCGAGGCCCCCTACGAGCAGTACTTC. The encoded protein is CANAEAPYEQYF.

This clone was counted once. Sequence at one end of the junction differs from germline and may be a read error. The V and J genes are TRBV12-5 and TRBJ2-7; weak D call: TRBD2 (6 bases). The V gene's germline CDR1 is LGHNT and CDR2 FRNRAP. The CDR3 has 12 residues. CDR3 in DNA: TGTGCTAGTGCTTGGGAGGACTACAACATGAACTTC. Encoded protein: CASAWEDYNMNF.

This chain joins TRBV27 and TRBJ1-4; possible D gene TRBD1, 5 bases. In germline, CDR1 is MNHEY, CDR2 SMNVEV (reference sequence). The CDR3 covers 13 residues. V lost 2 bases, J lost 8 bases, and 9 bases lay in between. The chain's CDR3 is CASSLGTREKLFF. The CDR3 DNA sequence: TGTGCCAGCAGTTTAGGGACCCGGGAAAAACTGTTTTTT.

The chain links TRBV4-2 to TRBJ1-5, with D maybe TRBD1 (5 bases). The V gene's germline CDR1 is LGHNA and CDR2 YNFKEQ. V dropped 4 bases and J dropped 4 bases, with 14 bases sitting between them. The CDR3 runs 15 residues. CDR3 sequence: CASSRGRGANQPQHF. CDR3 in DNA: TGTGCCAGCAGCCGAGGGAGGGGCGCAAATCAGCCCCAGCATTTT.

The chain uses TRBV11-1 and TRBJ1-1; possibly TRBD1 for D (5 bases). CDR1 is SGHAT and CDR2 is FQDESV in the germline V gene (reference sequence). The CDR3 length is 13 residues. Trimming cost V 3 bases and J 3 bases, with 8 bases left between them. CDR3 residues: CASSFGGYTEAFF. The CDR3 DNA sequence: TGTGCCAGCAGCTTTGGGGGGTACACTGAAGCTTTCTTT.

This chain uses TRBV7-9 with TRBJ2-7; TRBD1 matches at 7 bases. Germline values: CDR1 SEHNR, CDR2 FQNEAQ (reference sequence). V was clipped by 0 bases and J by 4 bases; unmatched bases: 15. The CDR3 extends over 18 amino acids. The CDR3 loop reads CASSLALSIGTVSYEQYF. The CDR3 DNA reads as TGTGCCAGCAGCTTAGCATTGTCTATCGGGACAGTATCTTACGAGCAGTACTTC.

The V and J genes are TRBV27 and TRBJ1-2, with D unclear. The V end was cut by 5 bases, the J end by 8 bases, with 12 bases between. The germline gives CDR1 MNHEY, CDR2 SMNVEV (reference sequence). CDR3 length: 12 amino acids. The CDR3: CASSGSYWGYTF. In DNA, the CDR3 is TGTGCCAGCAGTGGATCGTACTGGGGCTACACCTTC.

The chain links TRBV6-6 to TRBJ2-1, with 8 bases aligning to TRBD2. V lost 2 bases, J lost 6 bases, and 0 bases stayed unmatched. Germline lookup yields CDR1 MNHNY and CDR2 SVGAGI (reference sequence). This CDR3 region has 13 residues. The CDR3 here is CASSYREGNEQFF. The CDR3 coding sequence is TGTGCCAGCAGTTACCGGGAGGGCAATGAGCAGTTCTTC.

The rearrangement links TRBV7-8 to TRBJ1-6; no firm D call. Germline V gene data show CDR1 as SGHVS and CDR2 as FQNEAQ. V lost 4 bases to trimming and J lost 7 bases, with 14 bases between them. This CDR3 comprises 15 residues. The CDR3 nucleotides read TGTGCCAGCAGCTCTTACTGGGGATCGAATTCACCCCTCCACTTT. This codes for CASSSYWGSNSPLHF.

The V and J genes are TRBV29-1 and TRBJ1-2, with D perhaps TRBD1 (6 bases). Trimming stripped 3 bases from V and 0 bases from J, with 11 bases between. Germline CDR1 and CDR2: SQVTM and ANQGSEA. The CDR3 contains 14 residues. Written as DNA, the CDR3 is TGCAGCGTTGAGGGGGACACCTCTAACTATGGCTACACCTTC. It yields the protein CSVEGDTSNYGYTF.

This chain connects TRBV29-1 to TRBJ2-7, with TRBD1 identical over 7 bases. The CDR3 runs to 14 residues. J gave up 1 base and V 6 bases, and 9 bases lay outside the gene matches. Germline V gene lookup returns CDR1 SQVTM and CDR2 ANQGSEA. The CDR3 sequence is CSVVDRDASYEQYF. CDR3 sequence (DNA): TGCAGCGTCGTCGACAGGGACGCATCCTACGAGCAGTACTTC.

This clone was detected a few times. This rearrangement joins TRBV28 to TRBJ2-7, with TRBD2 identical over 8 bases. The CDR3 is 16 amino acids. V shed 4 bases, J shed 2 bases, and the junction held 10 bases outside the gene matches. The germline gives CDR1 MDHEN, CDR2 SYDVKM. The CDR3 bases are TGTGCCAGCAGTTCCCCCCCAGCGGGGGATCCCTACGAGCAGTACTTC. It encodes CASSSPPAGDPYEQYF.